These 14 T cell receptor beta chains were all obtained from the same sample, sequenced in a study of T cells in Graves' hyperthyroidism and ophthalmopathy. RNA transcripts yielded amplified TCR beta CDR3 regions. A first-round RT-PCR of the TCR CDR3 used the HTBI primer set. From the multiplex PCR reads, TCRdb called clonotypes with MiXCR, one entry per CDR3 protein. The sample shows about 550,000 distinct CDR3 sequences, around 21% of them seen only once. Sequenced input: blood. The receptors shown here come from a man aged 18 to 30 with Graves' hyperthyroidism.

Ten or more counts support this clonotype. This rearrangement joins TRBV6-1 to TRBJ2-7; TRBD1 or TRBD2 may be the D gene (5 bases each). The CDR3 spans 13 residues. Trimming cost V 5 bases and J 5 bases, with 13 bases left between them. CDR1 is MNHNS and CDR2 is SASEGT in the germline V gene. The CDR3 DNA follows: TGTGCCAGCAGTCCGGGGCCTGGAAACGAGCAGTACTTC. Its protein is CASSPGPGNEQYF.

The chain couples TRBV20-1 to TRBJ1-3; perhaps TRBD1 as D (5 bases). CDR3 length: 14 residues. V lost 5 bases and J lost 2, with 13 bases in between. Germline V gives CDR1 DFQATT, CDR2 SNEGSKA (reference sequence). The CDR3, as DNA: TGCAGTGCTCGCTACAGGTCCCCTGGAAACACCATATATTTT. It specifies CSARYRSPGNTIYF.

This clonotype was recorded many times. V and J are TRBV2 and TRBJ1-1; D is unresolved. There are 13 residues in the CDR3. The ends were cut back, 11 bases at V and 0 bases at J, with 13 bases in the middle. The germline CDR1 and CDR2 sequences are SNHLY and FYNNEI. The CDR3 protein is CASCDGMNTEAFF. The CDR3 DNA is TGTGCCTCCTGTGACGGCATGAACACTGAAGCTTTCTTT.

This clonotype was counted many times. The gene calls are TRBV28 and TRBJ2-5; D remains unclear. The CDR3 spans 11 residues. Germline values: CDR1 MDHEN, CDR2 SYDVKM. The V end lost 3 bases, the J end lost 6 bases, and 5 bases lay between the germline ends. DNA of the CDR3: TGTGCCAGCAGTTTCTTAAAGACCCAGTACTTC. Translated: CASSFLKTQYF.

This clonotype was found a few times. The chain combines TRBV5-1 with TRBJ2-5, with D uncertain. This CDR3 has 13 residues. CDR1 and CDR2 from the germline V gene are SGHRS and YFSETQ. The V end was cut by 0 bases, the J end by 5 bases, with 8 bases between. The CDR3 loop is CASSLGSMETQYF. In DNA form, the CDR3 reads TGCGCCAGCAGCTTGGGAAGTATGGAGACCCAGTACTTC.

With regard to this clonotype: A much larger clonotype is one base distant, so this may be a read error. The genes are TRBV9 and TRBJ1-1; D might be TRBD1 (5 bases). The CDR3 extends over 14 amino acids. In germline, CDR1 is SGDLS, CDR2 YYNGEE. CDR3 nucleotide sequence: TGTGCCAGCAGCGTAGATGGGGACGACACTGAAGCTTTATTT. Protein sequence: CASSVDGDDTEALF.

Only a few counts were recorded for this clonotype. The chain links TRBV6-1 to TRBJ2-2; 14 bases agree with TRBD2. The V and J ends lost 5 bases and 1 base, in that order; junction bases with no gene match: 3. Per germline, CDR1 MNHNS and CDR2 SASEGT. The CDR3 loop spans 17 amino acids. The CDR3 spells CASSKGTSGGNTGELFF. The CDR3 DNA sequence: TGTGCCAGCAGTAAAGGGACTAGCGGGGGGAACACCGGGGAGCTGTTTTTT.

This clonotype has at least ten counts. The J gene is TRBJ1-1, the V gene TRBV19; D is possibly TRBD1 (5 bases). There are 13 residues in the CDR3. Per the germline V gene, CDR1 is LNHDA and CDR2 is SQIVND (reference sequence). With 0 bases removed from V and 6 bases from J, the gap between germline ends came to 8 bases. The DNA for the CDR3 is TGTGCCAGTAGTATAGATATGGGGGCTGAAGCTTTCTTT. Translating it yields CASSIDMGAEAFF.

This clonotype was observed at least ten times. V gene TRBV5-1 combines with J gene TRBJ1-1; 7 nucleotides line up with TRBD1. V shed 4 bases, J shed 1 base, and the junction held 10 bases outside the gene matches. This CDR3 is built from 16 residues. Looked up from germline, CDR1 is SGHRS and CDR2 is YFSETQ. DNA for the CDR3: TGCGCCAGCAGCATAGGACAGGTTAGGGGGAACACTGAAGCTTTCTTT. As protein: CASSIGQVRGNTEAFF.

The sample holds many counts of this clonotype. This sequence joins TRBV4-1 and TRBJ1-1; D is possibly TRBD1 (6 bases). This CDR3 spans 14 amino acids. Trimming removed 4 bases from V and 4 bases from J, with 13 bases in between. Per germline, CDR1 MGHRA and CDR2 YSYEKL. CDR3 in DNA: TGCGCCAGCAGCCGTCGACAGGAACCCACTGAAGCTTTCTTT. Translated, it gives CASSRRQEPTEAFF.

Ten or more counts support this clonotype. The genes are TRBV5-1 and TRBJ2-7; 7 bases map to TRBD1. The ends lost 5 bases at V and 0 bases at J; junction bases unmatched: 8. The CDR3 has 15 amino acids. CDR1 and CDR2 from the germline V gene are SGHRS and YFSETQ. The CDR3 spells CASRDGQEDSYEQYF. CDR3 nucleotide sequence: TGCGCCAGCAGGGACGGACAGGAGGACTCCTACGAGCAGTACTTC.

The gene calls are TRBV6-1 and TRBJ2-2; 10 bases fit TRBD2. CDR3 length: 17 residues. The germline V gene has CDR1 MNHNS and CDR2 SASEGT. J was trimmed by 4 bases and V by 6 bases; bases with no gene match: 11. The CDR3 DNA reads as TGTGCCAGCAGCGGACTTAGCGGGGGGTTTTTCACCGGGGAGCTGTTTTTT. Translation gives CASSGLSGGFFTGELFF.

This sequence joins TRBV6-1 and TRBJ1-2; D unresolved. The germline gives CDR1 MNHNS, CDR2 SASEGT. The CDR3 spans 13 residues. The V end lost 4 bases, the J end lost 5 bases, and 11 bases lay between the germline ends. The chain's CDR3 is CASSVNPVYGYTF. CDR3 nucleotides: TGTGCCAGCAGTGTTAACCCAGTGTATGGCTACACCTTC.

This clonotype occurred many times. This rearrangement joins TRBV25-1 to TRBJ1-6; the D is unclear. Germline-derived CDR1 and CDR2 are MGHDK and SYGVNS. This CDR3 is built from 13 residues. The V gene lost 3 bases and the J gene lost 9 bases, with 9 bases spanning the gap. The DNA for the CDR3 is TGTGCCAGCAGTGACTTTGCTGGTTCACCCCTCCACTTT. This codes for CASSDFAGSPLHF. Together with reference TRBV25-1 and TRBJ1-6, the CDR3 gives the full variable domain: EADIYQTPRYLVIGTGKKITLECSQTMGHDKMYWYQQDPGMELHLIHYSYGVNSTEKGDLSSESTVSRIRTEHFPLTLESARPSHTSQYLCASSDFAGSPLHFGNGTRLTVT.